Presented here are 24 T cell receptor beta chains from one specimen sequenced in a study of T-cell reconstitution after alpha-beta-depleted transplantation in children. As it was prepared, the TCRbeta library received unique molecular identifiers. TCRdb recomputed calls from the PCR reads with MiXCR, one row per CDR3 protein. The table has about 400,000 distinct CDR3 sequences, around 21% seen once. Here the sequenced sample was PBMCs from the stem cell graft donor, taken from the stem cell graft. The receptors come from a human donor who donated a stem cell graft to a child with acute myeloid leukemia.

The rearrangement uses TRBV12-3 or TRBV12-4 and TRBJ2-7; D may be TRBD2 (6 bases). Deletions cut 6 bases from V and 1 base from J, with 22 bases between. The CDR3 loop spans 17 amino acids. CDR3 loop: CASRYQAGGSGSYEQYF. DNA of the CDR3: TGTGCCAGCAGATATCAAGCTGGAGGGAGCGGGTCCTACGAGCAGTACTTC.

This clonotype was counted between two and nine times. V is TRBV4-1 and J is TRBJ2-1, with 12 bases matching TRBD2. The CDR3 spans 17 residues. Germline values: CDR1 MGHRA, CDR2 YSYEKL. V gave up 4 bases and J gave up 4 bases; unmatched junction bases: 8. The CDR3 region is CASSRKTSGSTYNEQFF. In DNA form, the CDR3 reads TGCGCCAGCAGCCGAAAGACTAGCGGGAGCACGTACAATGAGCAGTTCTTC.

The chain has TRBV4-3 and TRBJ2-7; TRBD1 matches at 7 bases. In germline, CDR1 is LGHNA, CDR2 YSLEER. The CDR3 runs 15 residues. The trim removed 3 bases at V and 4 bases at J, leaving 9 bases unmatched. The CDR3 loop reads CASSQSGQGDYEQYF. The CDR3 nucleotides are TGCGCCAGCAGCCAGTCTGGTCAGGGGGATTACGAGCAGTACTTC.

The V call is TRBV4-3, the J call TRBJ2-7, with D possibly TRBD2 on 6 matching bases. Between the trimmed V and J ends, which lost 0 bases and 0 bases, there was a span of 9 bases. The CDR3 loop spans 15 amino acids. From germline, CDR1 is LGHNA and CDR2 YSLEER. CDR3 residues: CASSQEGGSSYEQYF. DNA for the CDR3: TGCGCCAGCAGCCAAGAAGGAGGGAGCTCCTACGAGCAGTACTTC.

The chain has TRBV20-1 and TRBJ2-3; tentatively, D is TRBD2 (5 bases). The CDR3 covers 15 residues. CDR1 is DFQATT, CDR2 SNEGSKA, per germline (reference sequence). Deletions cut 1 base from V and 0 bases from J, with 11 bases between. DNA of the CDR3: TGCAGTGCTAGAGGGCGGGCAGCTAGCACAGATACGCAGTATTTT. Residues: CSARGRAASTDTQYF.

CDR3 nucleotides: TGCGCCAGCAGCTTTGGGGACGCGGCGGCCGAGCAGTACTTC. As protein: CASSFGDAAAEQYF. The chain uses TRBV5-1 and TRBJ2-7; D is possibly TRBD1 or TRBD2 (5 bases each). V lost 2 bases and J 6 bases, leaving 15 bases between the germline ends. Germline V gene sequence: CDR1 SGHRS, CDR2 YFSETQ. The CDR3 runs to 14 residues.

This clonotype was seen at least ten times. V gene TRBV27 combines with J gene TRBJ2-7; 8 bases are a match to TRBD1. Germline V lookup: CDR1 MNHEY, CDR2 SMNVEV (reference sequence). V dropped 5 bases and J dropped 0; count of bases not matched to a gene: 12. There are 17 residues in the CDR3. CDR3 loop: CASSPPPSGQASYEQYF. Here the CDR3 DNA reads TGTGCCAGCAGTCCTCCTCCCTCGGGACAGGCCTCCTACGAGCAGTACTTC.

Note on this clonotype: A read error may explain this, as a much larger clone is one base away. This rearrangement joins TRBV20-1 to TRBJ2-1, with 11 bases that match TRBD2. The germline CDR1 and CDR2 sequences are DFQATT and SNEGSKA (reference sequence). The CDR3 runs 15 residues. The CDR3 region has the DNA TGCTGTGCTAGGGTTAGCGGGAGGGCCTCCAATGAGCAGTTCTTC. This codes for CCARVSGRASNEQFF.

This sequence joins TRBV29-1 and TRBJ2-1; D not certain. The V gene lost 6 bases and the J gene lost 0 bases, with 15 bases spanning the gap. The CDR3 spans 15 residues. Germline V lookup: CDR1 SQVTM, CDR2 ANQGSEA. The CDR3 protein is CSVGSGLVSYNEQFF. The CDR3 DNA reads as TGCAGCGTCGGGTCCGGGCTAGTCTCCTACAATGAGCAGTTCTTC.

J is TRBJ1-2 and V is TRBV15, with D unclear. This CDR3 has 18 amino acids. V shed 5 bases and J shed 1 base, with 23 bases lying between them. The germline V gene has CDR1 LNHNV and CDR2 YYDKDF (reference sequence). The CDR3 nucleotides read TGTGCCACCAGCGGTCCCCCGGGTTCCGGGAAAAGTAACTATGGCTACACCTTC. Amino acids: CATSGPPGSGKSNYGYTF. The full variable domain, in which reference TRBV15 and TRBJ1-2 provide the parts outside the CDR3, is DAMVIQNPRYQVTQFGKPVTLSCSQTLNHNVMYWYQQKSSQAPKLLFHYYDKDFNNEADTPDNFQSRRPNTSFCFLDIRSPGLGDTAMYLCATSGPPGSGKSNYGYTFGSGTRLTVV.

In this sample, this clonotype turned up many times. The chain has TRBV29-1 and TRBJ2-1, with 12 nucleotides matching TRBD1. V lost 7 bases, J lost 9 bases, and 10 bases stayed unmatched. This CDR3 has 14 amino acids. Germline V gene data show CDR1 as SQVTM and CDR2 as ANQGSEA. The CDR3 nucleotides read TGCAGCGCCTCGCCGGGACAGGGGGCGTCTGAGCAGTTCTTC. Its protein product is CSASPGQGASEQFF.

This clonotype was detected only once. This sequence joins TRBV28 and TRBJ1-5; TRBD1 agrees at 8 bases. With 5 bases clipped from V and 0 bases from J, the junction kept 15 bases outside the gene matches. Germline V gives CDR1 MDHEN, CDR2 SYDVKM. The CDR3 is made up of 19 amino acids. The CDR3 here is CASSTLGSTGDYSNQPQHF. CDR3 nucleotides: TGTGCCAGCAGTACCCTGGGTTCGACAGGGGATTATAGCAATCAGCCCCAGCATTTT. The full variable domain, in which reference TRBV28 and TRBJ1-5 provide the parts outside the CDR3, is DVKVTQSSRYLVKRTGEKVFLECVQDMDHENMFWYRQDPGLGLRLIYFSYDVKMKEKGDIPEGYSVSREKKERFSLILESASTNQTSMYLCASSTLGSTGDYSNQPQHFGDGTRLSIL.

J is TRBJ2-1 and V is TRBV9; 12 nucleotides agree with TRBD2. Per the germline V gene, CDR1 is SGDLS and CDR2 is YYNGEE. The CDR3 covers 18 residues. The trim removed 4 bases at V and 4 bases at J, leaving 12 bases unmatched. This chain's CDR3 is CASSLDRTSGTNYNEQFF. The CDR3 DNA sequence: TGTGCCAGCAGCCTGGACCGGACTAGCGGGACGAATTACAATGAGCAGTTCTTC.

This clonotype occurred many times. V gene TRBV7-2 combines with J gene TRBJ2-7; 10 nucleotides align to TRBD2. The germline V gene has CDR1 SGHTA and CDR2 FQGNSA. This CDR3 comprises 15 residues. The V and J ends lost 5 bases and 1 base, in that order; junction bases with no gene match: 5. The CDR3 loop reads CASSEGLAASYEQYF. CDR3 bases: TGTGCCAGCAGCGAAGGACTAGCGGCATCCTACGAGCAGTACTTC. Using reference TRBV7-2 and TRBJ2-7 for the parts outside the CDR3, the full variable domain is GAGVSQSPSNKVTEKGKDVELRCDPISGHTALYWYRQSLGQGLEFLIYFQGNSAPDKSGLPSDRFSAERTGGSVSTLTIQRTQQEDSAVYLCASSEGLAASYEQYFGPGTRLTVT.

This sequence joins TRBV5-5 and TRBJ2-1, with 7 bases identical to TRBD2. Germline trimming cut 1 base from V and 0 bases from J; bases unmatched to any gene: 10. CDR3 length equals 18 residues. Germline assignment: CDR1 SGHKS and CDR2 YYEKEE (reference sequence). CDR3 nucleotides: TGTGCCAGCAGCTTGAAGGGACGGGGAGGGAGCTCCTACAATGAGCAGTTCTTC. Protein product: CASSLKGRGGSSYNEQFF.

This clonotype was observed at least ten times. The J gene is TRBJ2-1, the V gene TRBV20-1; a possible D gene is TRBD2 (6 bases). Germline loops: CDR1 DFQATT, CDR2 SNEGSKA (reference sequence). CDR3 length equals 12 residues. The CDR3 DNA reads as TGCAGCGGCGGGGACTCCTACAATGAGCAGTTCTTC. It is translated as CSGGDSYNEQFF.

CDR3 DNA sequence: TGTGCCAGCAGTTTACAGTCGGGCAGTATGGAAAAACTGTTTTTT. It encodes CASSLQSGSMEKLFF. The chain recombines TRBV12-3 or TRBV12-4 with TRBJ1-4; D gene uncertain. The CDR3 covers 15 residues. Between the trimmed V and J ends, which lost 2 bases and 8 bases, there was a span of 15 bases.

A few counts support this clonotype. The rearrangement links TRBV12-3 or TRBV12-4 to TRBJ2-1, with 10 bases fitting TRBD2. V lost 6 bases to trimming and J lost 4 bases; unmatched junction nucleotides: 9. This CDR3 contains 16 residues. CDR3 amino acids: CASSLNLAGGYNEQFF. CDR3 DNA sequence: TGTGCCAGCAGCCTAAACTTAGCGGGAGGTTACAATGAGCAGTTCTTC.

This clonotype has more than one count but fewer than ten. The CDR3, as DNA: TGTGCCAGCAGCTTAGAGGTTCCTTCCTACAATGAGCAGTTCTTC. Encoded protein: CASSLEVPSYNEQFF. The genes are TRBV7-8 and TRBJ2-1; D not resolved. Trimming cost V 1 base and J 1 base, with 8 bases left between them. CDR3 length equals 15 residues. CDR1 is SGHVS and CDR2 is FQNEAQ in the germline V gene.

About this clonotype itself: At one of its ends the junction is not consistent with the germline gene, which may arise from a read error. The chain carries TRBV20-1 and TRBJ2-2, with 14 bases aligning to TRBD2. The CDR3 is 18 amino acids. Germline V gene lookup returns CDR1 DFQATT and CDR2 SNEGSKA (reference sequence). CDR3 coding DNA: TGCAGTGCTAGAGACCGCCCGGGACTAGCGGGGGACACCGGGGAGTTGTTTTTT. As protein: CSARDRPGLAGDTGELFF.

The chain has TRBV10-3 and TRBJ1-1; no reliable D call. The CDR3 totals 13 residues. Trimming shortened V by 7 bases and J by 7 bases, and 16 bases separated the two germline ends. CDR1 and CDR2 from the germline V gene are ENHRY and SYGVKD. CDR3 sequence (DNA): TGTGCCATCAAACTCCAGGATGGTGTTGAAGCTTTCTTT. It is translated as CAIKLQDGVEAFF.

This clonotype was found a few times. CDR3 coding DNA: TGTGCCAGCAGTCCGGACGGGATTAATGAAAAACTGTTTTTT. It is translated as CASSPDGINEKLFF. The chain has TRBV12-3 or TRBV12-4 and TRBJ1-4, with D unclear. The CDR3 covers 14 residues. V was trimmed by 5 bases and J by 4 bases, leaving 11 bases between them.

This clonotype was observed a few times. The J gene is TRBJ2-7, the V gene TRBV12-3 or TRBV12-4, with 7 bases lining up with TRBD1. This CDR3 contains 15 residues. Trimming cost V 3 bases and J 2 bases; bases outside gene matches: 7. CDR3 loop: CASSLVAGTAYEQYF. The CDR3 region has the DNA TGTGCCAGCAGTTTGGTCGCCGGGACAGCCTACGAGCAGTACTTC.

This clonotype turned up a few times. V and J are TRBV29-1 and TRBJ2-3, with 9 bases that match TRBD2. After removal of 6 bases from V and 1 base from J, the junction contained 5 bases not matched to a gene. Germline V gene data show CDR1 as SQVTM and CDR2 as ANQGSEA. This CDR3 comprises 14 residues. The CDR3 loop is CSVARTSGTDTQYF. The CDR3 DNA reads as TGCAGCGTCGCCCGGACTAGCGGCACAGATACGCAGTATTTT.